One TCR beta chain is described in this entry. Antigen specificity is unknown. Any history of autoimmune disease or systemic immunosuppression disqualified patients. The data are from a study of OX40 agonist ivuxolimab in advanced cancers. As for the study in general: Subjects had a mean age of roughly 60 years, with a range of about 20 to 85; around 83% were male. Partial responses were achieved by three patients: one hepatocellular carcinoma, two cutaneous melanoma.

Findings and limits, study-wide: Partly responding patients at 0.1-3.0 mg/kg showed some of the smallest clonal expansion.

Generated by immunoSEQ multiplex PCR, the TCRdb table keeps only in-frame clones and is missing some. This table holds roughly 64,000 clones, around nine tenths found once. Unmatched junction bases numbered 7, after V lost 5 bases and J lost 7 bases. The CDR3 loop spans 12 amino acids. The V gene's germline CDR1 is GTSNPN and CDR2 SVGIG (reference sequence). The chain employs TRBV30 and TRBJ2-7; the match to TRBD2 covers 8 bases. The clonotype comes from an adult with an advanced solid tumor such as melanoma, head and neck, liver or kidney cancer. The sequenced sample was CD4+ or CD8+ T cells sorted from blood, obtained in a trial of the OX40 agonist ivuxolimab. The CDR3 sequence is CAWERGPGEQYF. CDR3 bases: TGTGCCTGGGAGCGGGGGCCGGGGGAGCAGTACTTC.